This TCR beta chain originates from a study of blood T cell repertoires in COVID-19. Study overall: Sources were T cells, B-cell-depleted T cells, or PBMCs; the material itself was cDNA or gDNA.

Authors' analysis steps: Researchers report that nucleated cell counts were estimated from reference gene primer amplification. Method: immunoSEQ multiplex PCR; TCRdb's copy keeps in-frame clones and lacks some. The V and J calls and the clone size are those of that table, but D and trimming were determined from the DNA. The sample yields roughly 220,000 clones, approximately 80% seen once. The V gene's germline CDR1 is WSHSY and CDR2 SAAADI. Trimming pared 6 bases from V and 0 bases from J, leaving 15 bases between. The CDR3 contains 16 residues. This chain connects TRBV10-2 to TRBJ1-5; TRBD1 is a possible D gene (5 bases). This TCR came from a woman between 40 and 50 years old with acute COVID-19. The sequencing sample was made of PBMCs or T cells enriched from blood (not recorded which). The CDR3, as DNA: TGCGCCAGCAGAGATACTGGACAATTTAGCAATCAGCCCCAGCATTTT. Translation: CASRDTGQFSNQPQHF.